One and the same sample provided the 25 T cell receptor beta chains below, sequenced in a study of blood T cell repertoires in COVID-19. Sequencing was performed with immunoSEQ multiplex PCR; in TCRdb, only in-frame clones are kept and a portion is missing. The sample has about 190,000 clones; approximately 90% are singletons. Sequencing used peripheral blood. The receptor set was obtained from a young man with acute or convalescent COVID-19.

This chain joins TRBV5-1 and TRBJ2-7; 11 bases agree with TRBD2. V lost 3 bases and J lost 0; bases outside the gene matches: 5. This CDR3 region has 16 residues. CDR1 is SGHRS and CDR2 is YFSETQ in the germline V gene. CDR3 sequence (DNA): TGCGCCAGCAGCTCGGGACTAGCGGATTTCTCCTACGAGCAGTACTTC. Translating gives CASSSGLADFSYEQYF.

The V and J genes are TRBV11-2 and TRBJ2-1; possibly TRBD1 for D (6 bases). Per germline, CDR1 SGHAT and CDR2 FQNNGV. There are 15 residues in the CDR3. V gave up 6 bases and J gave up 5 bases, with 17 bases separating them. The CDR3 reads CASRQNGTNNNEQFF. CDR3 in DNA: TGTGCCAGCAGGCAAAACGGGACAAACAACAATGAGCAGTTCTTC.

The chain is built from TRBV10-3 and TRBJ1-2; 9 bases are a match to TRBD1. This CDR3 region has 16 residues. The germline gives CDR1 ENHRY, CDR2 SYGVKD. Trimming took 1 base from V and 5 from J; bases not matched to a gene: 8. As DNA, the CDR3 is TGTGCCATCAGTGAGTTAATCACAGGGGGCAGGTATGGCTACACCTTC. Its translation: CAISELITGGRYGYTF.

J is TRBJ2-7 and V is TRBV20-1, with 13 bases aligning to TRBD2. This CDR3 is 15 amino acids long. Germline-derived CDR1 and CDR2 are DFQATT and SNEGSKA (reference sequence). V dropped 6 bases and J dropped 3; count of bases not matched to a gene: 8. The CDR3 bases are TGCAGTGCAAGTCGCGGGACTAGCGGGATCTACGAGCAGTACTTC. It encodes CSASRGTSGIYEQYF.

The chain links TRBV19 to TRBJ1-5; TRBD1 matches at 7 bases. Germline values: CDR1 LNHDA, CDR2 SQIVND (reference sequence). V gave up 5 bases and J gave up 5 bases; unmatched junction bases: 3. The CDR3 has 13 amino acids. In DNA form, the CDR3 reads TGTGCCAGTAGTTTCGACAGGGATCAGCCCCAGCATTTT. Translated: CASSFDRDQPQHF.

The chain joins TRBV2 to TRBJ1-2; 8 nucleotides align to TRBD1. V gave up 7 bases and J gave up 3 bases; unmatched junction bases: 10. CDR1 SNHLY and CDR2 FYNNEI come from the germline V gene. The CDR3 is made up of 15 amino acids. The DNA of the CDR3 is TGTGCCAGCAAAGAGACAGGGGCTGGGGACTATGGCTACACCTTC. Translated, it gives CASKETGAGDYGYTF.

This rearrangement joins TRBV5-1 to TRBJ2-2; D perhaps matches TRBD1 (5 bases). The CDR3 is 16 amino acids. Trimming pared 4 bases from V and 1 base from J, leaving 14 bases between. Germline V gives CDR1 SGHRS, CDR2 YFSETQ. The CDR3 reads CASSKKAGQNTGELFF. The CDR3 nucleotides are TGCGCCAGCAGCAAGAAGGCAGGGCAGAACACCGGGGAGCTGTTTTTT.

V usage is TRBV18 and J usage is TRBJ2-1; 9 bases are shared with TRBD2. Germline CDR1 and CDR2: KGHSH and LQKENI. The V gene end was trimmed by 1 base and the J gene end by 7 bases; junction bases not matched to a gene: 8. The CDR3 is made up of 16 amino acids. DNA of the CDR3: TGTGCCAGCTCACCACGGTCTCTAGCGGGGTCAAATGAGCAGTTCTTC. Protein sequence: CASSPRSLAGSNEQFF.

V usage is TRBV5-6 and J usage is TRBJ2-3; possible D gene TRBD2, 6 bases. Germline loops: CDR1 SGHDT, CDR2 YYEEEE. Trimming left V 4 bases short and J 2 bases short, with 14 bases between. This CDR3 contains 15 residues. The CDR3: CASSPWVAATDTQYF. The DNA for the CDR3 is TGTGCCAGCAGCCCCTGGGTAGCGGCCACAGATACGCAGTATTTT. The full variable domain, its missing parts supplied by reference TRBV5-6 and TRBJ2-3, is DAGVTQSPTHLIKTRGQQVTLRCSPKSGHDTVSWYQQALGQGPQFIFQYYEEEERQRGNFPDRFSGHQFPNYSSELNVNALLLGDSALYLCASSPWVAATDTQYFGPGTRLTVL.

J is TRBJ1-1 and V is TRBV25-1, with D possibly TRBD1 on 5 matching bases. The CDR3 extends over 14 amino acids. Trimming left V 1 base short and J 5 bases short, with 11 bases between. Germline values: CDR1 MGHDK, CDR2 SYGVNS. Written as DNA, the CDR3 is TGTGCCAGCAGTGAATCCGGGGGGAGGACTGAAGCTTTCTTT. Protein product: CASSESGGRTEAFF.

This clone has a handful of counts. This chain connects TRBV6-1 to TRBJ1-5; 9 nucleotides match TRBD1. V lost 3 bases and J lost 6; bases outside the gene matches: 9. CDR3 size: 16 residues. Germline V gene data show CDR1 as MNHNS and CDR2 as SASEGT. CDR3 nucleotides: TGTGCCAGCAGTGAGCAAATACAGGGGGCGGGTCAGCCCCAGCATTTT. Amino acid sequence: CASSEQIQGAGQPQHF.

The chain is built from TRBV28 and TRBJ1-1, with 7 bases aligning to TRBD1. Germline loops: CDR1 MDHEN, CDR2 SYDVKM. The junction had 9 bases not matched to a gene; V was cut back by 5 bases and J by 0 bases. This CDR3 comprises 16 residues. The CDR3 loop reads CASSPGQVFMNTEAFF. The CDR3 DNA reads TGTGCCAGCAGTCCAGGACAGGTTTTCATGAACACTGAAGCTTTCTTT.

J is TRBJ1-4 and V is TRBV18, with D unclear. V was pared by 2 bases and J by 5 bases, with 12 bases between. From germline, CDR1 is KGHSH and CDR2 LQKENI. This CDR3 has 15 amino acids. This CDR3 reads CASSPVRESNEKLFF. CDR3 in DNA: TGTGCCAGCTCACCAGTTCGGGAGTCAAATGAAAAACTGTTTTTT.

V gene TRBV4-1 combines with J gene TRBJ2-5, with 8 bases aligning to TRBD1. The V gene's germline CDR1 is MGHRA and CDR2 YSYEKL. This CDR3 has 15 residues. V lost 2 bases and J lost 5; bases outside the gene matches: 7. The CDR3 nucleotides are TGCGCCAGCAGCCAACTGGGACAGGCCTCGGAGACCCAGTACTTC. Residues: CASSQLGQASETQYF.

V usage is TRBV28 and J usage is TRBJ1-1; D unclear. The V end lost 1 base, the J end lost 7 bases, and 10 bases lay between the germline ends. This CDR3 has 13 residues. The germline V gene has CDR1 MDHEN and CDR2 SYDVKM. The CDR3 here is CASSLFGRLEAFF. The CDR3 nucleotides are TGTGCCAGCAGTTTATTCGGAAGACTTGAAGCTTTCTTT. Variable domain in full (rest from reference TRBV28 and TRBJ1-1): DVKVTQSSRYLVKRTGEKVFLECVQDMDHENMFWYRQDPGLGLRLIYFSYDVKMKEKGDIPEGYSVSREKKERFSLILESASTNQTSMYLCASSLFGRLEAFFGQGTRLTVV.

The CDR3 DNA is TGTGCCAGCAGTCAAAACACAGGGGGGCGGCGAGAGACCCAGTACTTC. Its translation: CASSQNTGGRRETQYF. The chain couples TRBV28 to TRBJ2-5; 8 nucleotides line up with TRBD1. After removal of 5 bases from V and 4 bases from J, the junction contained 12 bases not matched to a gene. Germline V gives CDR1 MDHEN, CDR2 SYDVKM. This CDR3 contains 16 residues.

This chain links TRBV5-1 with TRBJ1-3, with D maybe TRBD1 (5 bases). CDR3 length equals 18 residues. Trimming took 2 bases from V and 2 from J, leaving 20 bases between them. From germline, CDR1 is SGHRS and CDR2 YFSETQ. CDR3: CASSFRRFLWGAGNTIYF. Here the CDR3 DNA reads TGCGCCAGCAGCTTTAGGCGGTTTTTATGGGGGGCTGGAAACACCATATATTTT.

This chain uses TRBV11-3 with TRBJ1-5; 8 bases are shared with TRBD1. With 0 bases clipped from V and 0 bases from J, the junction kept 13 bases outside the gene matches. The CDR3 runs 20 residues. Germline V CDR1 and CDR2: SGHNT, YENEEA. CDR3 in DNA: TGTGCCAGCAGCTTAGAACGCAGGGGGCCCCTTTTTTATAGCAATCAGCCCCAGCATTTT. This codes for CASSLERRGPLFYSNQPQHF.

The chain is built from TRBV10-2 and TRBJ1-3; 7 positions agree with TRBD1. Trimming cost V 9 bases and J 2 bases; bases outside gene matches: 4. Looked up from germline, CDR1 is WSHSY and CDR2 is SAAADI. The CDR3 loop spans 13 amino acids. CDR3 amino acids: CASRQGPGNTIYF. DNA for the CDR3: TGCGCCAGTCGACAGGGACCTGGAAACACCATATATTTT.

The chain has TRBV2 and TRBJ2-2; D may be TRBD1 (6 bases). Germline V CDR1 and CDR2: SNHLY, FYNNEI. The CDR3 consists of 13 residues. V shed 8 bases and J shed 0 bases, with 7 bases lying between them. DNA for the CDR3: TGTGCCAGCGGGACACCGAACACCGGGGAGCTGTTTTTT. It encodes CASGTPNTGELFF. The entire variable domain, with the rest obtained from reference TRBV2 and TRBJ2-2, is as follows: EPEVTQTPSHQVTQMGQEVILRCVPISNHLYFYWYRQILGQKVEFLVSFYNNEISEKSEIFDDQFSVERPDGSNFTLKIRSTKLEDSAMYFCASGTPNTGELFFGEGSRLTVL.

V and J are TRBV5-5 and TRBJ1-2; D is uncertain. Trimming took off 0 bases at V and 5 bases at J, with 8 bases between the two ends. Germline V lookup: CDR1 SGHKS, CDR2 YYEKEE (reference sequence). CDR3 length: 13 residues. CDR3 nucleotides: TGTGCCAGCAGCTTGGGTGTTGTATATGGCTACACCTTC. Translated: CASSLGVVYGYTF.

The chain uses TRBV7-9 and TRBJ1-5; TRBD1 aligns across 8 bases. In germline, CDR1 is SEHNR, CDR2 FQNEAQ (reference sequence). This CDR3 comprises 13 residues. The ends lost 4 bases at V and 5 bases at J; junction bases unmatched: 1. The CDR3 protein is CASSSTGDQPQHF. CDR3 coding DNA: TGTGCCAGCAGCTCGACAGGGGATCAGCCCCAGCATTTT.

The V gene is TRBV2, the J gene TRBJ1-2; TRBD1 matches 10 bases. CDR1 is SNHLY and CDR2 is FYNNEI in the germline V gene. The CDR3 is 14 residues long. CDR3 sequence reads: CAEGGRQGASGYTF. The CDR3 nucleotides read TGTGCTGAAGGAGGAAGACAGGGGGCTTCTGGCTACACCTTC.

The V and J genes are TRBV5-4 and TRBJ1-2, with 7 bases matching TRBD1. The trim removed 5 bases at V and 4 bases at J, leaving 2 bases unmatched. Germline CDR1 SGHNT, CDR2 YYREEE (reference sequence). This CDR3 spans 12 amino acids. CDR3 in DNA: TGTGCCAGCAGTCGGGACAGCTATGGCTACACCTTC. Encoded protein: CASSRDSYGYTF.

The V and J genes are TRBV16 and TRBJ1-6; 8 bases align to TRBD1. Germline CDR1 and CDR2: KGHSY and FQNENV. The CDR3 contains 14 residues. V was clipped by 6 bases and J by 7 bases; unmatched bases: 5. In nucleotides, the CDR3 is TGTGCCAGCAGACAAGACAGGGGCAATTCACCCCTCCACTTT. Its translation is CASRQDRGNSPLHF.